What follows describes a single TCR beta chain. Its antigen has not been determined. No clone much larger than this one lies a single base away; base qualities are absent. The data belong to a study of Ad26.COV2.S vaccination and SARS-CoV-2 variants (dated by TCRdb to the early 2020s). Regarding the research as a whole: Donors in the vaccine arm were drawn from COV1001, a phase I-IIa trial of Ad26.COV2.S in healthy adults that was multicentre, randomized, double-blind and placebo-controlled. The specificity and breadth of SARS-CoV-2-reactive T cell receptors after Ad26.COV2.S vaccination were assessed by TCRbeta repertoire sequencing. The TCR-sequenced set comprised around 30 samples: around 20 Ad26.COV2.S vaccine recipients, 5 placebo recipients and 8 SARS-CoV-2 convalescent individuals. Trial participants were randomized into five groups of five: low-dose or high-dose Ad26.COV2.S given once or twice, or placebo on both occasions. Blinding of investigators to trial group allocation was maintained during experiments and outcome assessment. Dosing of Ad26.COV2.S was intramuscular, at either 5x10^10 or 1x10^11 viral particles, delivered as one shot or as two shots spaced 56 days apart.

Study-level results and caveats: Non-spike TCR breadth was comparable between vaccine and placebo recipients, consistent with the vaccine containing only spike. The study was not powered for comparison of responses between vaccine doses or regimens. After vaccination, spike-specific CD8+ and CD4+ T cell responses were reported to show substantial breadth. It was noted by the authors that total T cell responses may have been underestimated by the TCR breadth and depth analyses. Compared with placebo recipients, Ad26.COV2.S recipients showed higher spike-specific TCR breadth (P = 0.0014).

Cut back by 7 bases and 1 base, the V and J ends lie 19 bases apart. From its cysteine to its phenylalanine, the CDR3 spans 16 amino acids. CDR3 DNA only is kept here, 48 bases in frame from base 1. CDR1 is given as MDHEN and CDR2 as SYDVKM, both from the germline V gene. TCRbeta CDR3 regions were sequenced with the immunoSEQ Assay. After extraction, genomic DNA underwent amplification by bias-controlled multiplex PCR, followed by high-throughput sequencing. The original methods were these. To quantify the absolute abundance of every unique TCRbeta CDR3 region, sequences were collapsed and filtered. Usable DNA was measured by amplifying reference genes present in all nucleated cells, and TCRbeta template counts were normalized to that usable DNA to estimate T cell fraction. Repertoire TCRs were annotated as SARS-CoV-2-specific when V gene, CDR3 amino acid sequence and J gene were exactly matched to a known reactive TCR set. MIRA supplied the reference SARS-CoV-2 TCR set, which was filtered for enrichment in COVID-19-positive ImmuneCODE repertoires so that public or cross-reactive TCRs were removed. Using the MIRA antigens, annotated TCRs were further analysed by specific ORF or by position within an ORF. Breadth was defined as annotated unique rearrangements over total unique productive rearrangements; depth was the summed frequency of those rearrangements. Two-sided Wilcoxon rank-sum tests were applied when comparing TCR breadth between groups. TCRdb limited this immuneACCESS table to in-frame rearrangements with V and J called. A share of clones is missing; checked studies link under half to unresolved V genes, and the rest is unexplained. That table is the source of V, J and clone size, and D and trimming were worked out from the DNA. The sample table lists 300,000 to 450,000 clones, approximately 81% of them with a count of one. The ten most abundant clones make up 2.5% to 3.5% of the sample.

What this sample's treatment or condition label stands for: about 20 received Ad26.COV2.S at low or high dose, single or two shots; 5 received placebo; per-sample allocation not given. For vaccine and placebo recipients, the sequenced repertoires came from samples collected on day 63 after the first injection. Between 29 July and 7 August 2020, Cohort 1b enrolled 20 to 30 adults aged 18-55 years at one site in Boston, USA. Ad26.COV2.S consisted of a replication-incompetent adenovirus type 26 vector by which a prefusion-stabilized SARS-CoV-2 spike protein from the original Wuhan strain was expressed.

The sequences come from peripheral blood, collected in a trial of Ad26.COV2.S vaccine versus placebo. The origin of this receptor is a person aged 18-65 years who received the Ad26.COV2.S COVID-19 vaccine or a placebo. The rearranged segments are TRBV28 and TRBJ1-1; a weak D assignment points to TRBD1 (5 bases agree). The base sequence is TGTGCCAGCAATATGTGGTCCGGGACCGAGAACACTGAAGCTTTCTTT. Translated, it reads CASNMWSGTENTEAFF.